Below are 2 T cell receptor beta chains sequenced from a single sample in a study of spatial heterogeneity in lung cancer. TCRdb recomputed calls from the 5' RACE reads with MiXCR, one row per CDR3 protein. The data show approximately 9,600 distinct CDR3 sequences, approximately 8.1% seen once. Their antigens are not known. This sample's time point: sample taken at primary tumor resection. Regarding the study as a whole: The number of expanded tumor alpha and beta chains correlated with mutation number.

Specimen: lung tumor tissue, collected at surgery. The receptors stem from a male donor with early-stage non-small cell lung cancer.

This clonotype has a handful of counts. The gene calls are TRBV6-5 and TRBJ1-2, with D unresolved. Germline assignment: CDR1 MNHEY and CDR2 SVGAGI. Trimming removed 2 bases from V and 1 base from J, with 11 bases in between. This CDR3 comprises 15 residues. Here the CDR3 DNA reads TGTGCCAGCAGTTACGATCCGGCACGTAACTATGGCTACACCTTC. Protein sequence: CASSYDPARNYGYTF.

This clonotype showed up many times. The V call is TRBV5-1, the J call TRBJ1-2; TRBD1 is a possible D gene (5 bases). This CDR3 is built from 17 residues. Trimming pared 4 bases from V and 0 bases from J, leaving 19 bases between. CDR1 is SGHRS, CDR2 YFSETQ, per germline. CDR3 residues: CASSRIITGPANYGYTF. DNA of the CDR3: TGCGCCAGCAGCCGAATTATAACAGGACCAGCTAACTATGGCTACACCTTC.